The clone carrying this TCR beta chain was counted only a few times. Its antigen is as yet unknown. V trimming: 1 base; J trimming: 2 bases; junction bases outside the gene matches: 9. Germline loops: CDR1 SGHKS, CDR2 YYEKEE (reference sequence). The CDR3 spans 16 residues. The data originate from a study of persistence of HIV-infected CD4 T cells. Study-level results: Degenerate expanded CDR3beta sequences were enriched among CMV- and Gag-responding cells.

Cells were stimulated with overlapping HIV-1 Gag 15-mer peptides. CD40L-negative CD69-negative CD45RO-high memory CD4+ T cells were sorted as populations depleted of antigen-responding cells. Suppressive ART was started during chronic HIV-1 infection in these adults. The immunoSEQ assay was version 4, run in survey mode. Repertoires were generated with immunoSEQ multiplex PCR, while TCRdb's copy carries only in-frame clones and drops some. This table has 64,000 or so clones, 65% to 80% appearing once. Sequencing used CD4+ T cells sorted from PBMCs after approximately 20-hour stimulation, obtained from a patient who received antiretroviral therapy. The receptor was derived from an adult man with HIV who was CMV-seropositive. J is TRBJ2-7 and V is TRBV5-5; 7 bases are shared with TRBD1. The CDR3 bases are TGTGCCAGCAGCTTGCAGGACAGGATCATAGCCTACGAGCAGTACTTC. It translates to CASSLQDRIIAYEQYF. The full variable domain, its missing parts supplied by reference TRBV5-5 and TRBJ2-7, is DAGVTQSPTHLIKTRGQQVTLRCSPISGHKSVSWYQQVLGQGPQFIFQYYEKEERGRGNFPDRFSARQFPNYSSELNVNALLLGDSALYLCASSLQDRIIAYEQYFGPGTRLTVT.